The 20 T cell receptor beta chains presented below share a single source sample, sequenced in a study of cytomegalovirus exposure and HLA in healthy donors. The study ran its PCR with 60 Vbeta and 13 Jbeta primers. Clones were read by immunoSEQ multiplex PCR, and TCRdb kept only the in-frame ones, dropping some. The sample lists around 130,000 clones, 81% seen once, with 0.6% to 0.7% in the top ten. Source material: PBMCs. All receptors derive from a man younger than 35 in good health and CMV-seronegative.

The V call is TRBV6-4, the J call TRBJ1-5, with D perhaps TRBD1 (6 bases). This CDR3 comprises 13 residues. CDR1 and CDR2 from the germline V gene are MRHNA and SNTAGT. Trimming took off 5 bases at V and 4 bases at J, with 9 bases between the two ends. The CDR3 here is CASSPDRNQPQHF. In DNA, the CDR3 is TGTGCCAGCAGTCCCGACAGGAATCAGCCCCAGCATTTT.

V usage is TRBV7-6 and J usage is TRBJ1-5, with D tentatively TRBD1 (6 bases). In germline, CDR1 is SGHVS, CDR2 FNYEAQ. The CDR3 loop spans 17 amino acids. V dropped 5 bases and J dropped 0 bases, with 17 bases sitting between them. The DNA for the CDR3 is TGTGCCAGCAGCCCACTTAAGGACAGCAATAGCAATCAGCCCCAGCATTTT. This sequence encodes CASSPLKDSNSNQPQHF.

The V call is TRBV12-5, the J call TRBJ2-7, with 7 bases fitting TRBD1. The V gene's germline CDR1 is LGHNT and CDR2 FRNRAP. The CDR3 loop spans 12 amino acids. Trimming cost V 10 bases and J 2 bases; bases outside gene matches: 5. The DNA of the CDR3 is TGTGCTACCCGGACAGGCCCCTACGAGCAGTACTTC. Translation: CATRTGPYEQYF.

The chain has TRBV19 and TRBJ2-7; D gene uncertain. The CDR3 loop spans 11 amino acids. Germline CDR1 reads LNHDA; CDR2 reads SQIVND (reference sequence). V lost 3 bases and J lost 6, with 6 bases in between. The CDR3 DNA is TGTGCCAGTAGTATTGGCGGCGAGCAGTACTTC. It codes for CASSIGGEQYF. The full variable domain, in which reference TRBV19 and TRBJ2-7 provide the parts outside the CDR3, is DGGITQSPKYLFRKEGQNVTLSCEQNLNHDAMYWYRQDPGQGLRLIYYSQIVNDFQKGDIAEGYSVSREKKESFPLTVTSAQKNPTAFYLCASSIGGEQYFGPGTRLTVT.

The gene calls are TRBV27 and TRBJ2-1; D not certain. The CDR3 length is 11 residues. Germline V gives CDR1 MNHEY, CDR2 SMNVEV (reference sequence). The germline V and J ends were trimmed by 8 bases and 4 bases, with 6 bases remaining between them. The CDR3 DNA reads TGTGCCAGCGGAGTATACAATGAGCAGTTCTTC. This sequence encodes CASGVYNEQFF.

J is TRBJ1-2 and V is TRBV11-1; no clear D gene. Germline V gene sequence: CDR1 SGHAT, CDR2 FQDESV (reference sequence). V was clipped by 5 bases and J by 8 bases, with 15 bases between them. The CDR3 is 13 residues long. CDR3 sequence: CASSLAASEGYTF. The CDR3 nucleotides read TGTGCCAGCAGCCTCGCGGCAAGTGAGGGCTACACCTTC.

The chain has TRBV18 and TRBJ1-5; D remains unclear. Per germline, CDR1 KGHSH and CDR2 LQKENI. Deletions cut 3 bases from V and 9 bases from J, with 9 bases between. The CDR3 length is 12 residues. In DNA form, the CDR3 reads TGTGCCAGCTCACCGCGCGAGGGGCCCCAGCATTTT. Its protein is CASSPREGPQHF. Based on the CDR3 plus reference TRBV18 and TRBJ1-5, the full variable domain is NAGVMQNPRHLVRRRGQEARLRCSPMKGHSHVYWYRQLPEEGLKFMVYLQKENIIDESGMPKERFSAEFPKEGPSILRIQQVVRGDSAAYFCASSPREGPQHFGDGTRLSIL.

The chain carries TRBV7-2 and TRBJ2-2, with D unclear. The CDR3 is 13 residues long. With 5 bases removed from V and 5 bases from J, the gap between germline ends came to 9 bases. The germline V gene encodes CDR1 SGHTA and CDR2 FQGNSA. The CDR3 protein is CASSATATGELFF. The CDR3 DNA sequence: TGTGCCAGCAGCGCCACAGCAACCGGGGAGCTGTTTTTT.

The chain combines TRBV9 with TRBJ1-4; TRBD1 agrees at 10 bases. CDR1 and CDR2 (germline): SGDLS, YYNGEE. V trimming: 3 bases; J trimming: 0 bases; junction bases outside the gene matches: 11. The length of the CDR3 is 19 residues. This CDR3 reads CASSDNRDRGGSTNEKLFF. CDR3 DNA: TGTGCCAGCAGCGATAACCGGGACAGGGGAGGTTCAACTAATGAAAAACTGTTTTTT.

The J gene is TRBJ2-1, the V gene TRBV5-1; perhaps TRBD1 as D (6 bases). V lost 0 bases and J lost 7, with 14 bases in between. This CDR3 comprises 15 residues. Germline V CDR1 and CDR2: SGHRS, YFSETQ. This CDR3 reads CASSLVQGKYNEQFF. CDR3 bases: TGCGCCAGCAGCTTGGTTCAGGGGAAGTATAATGAGCAGTTCTTC.

The chain links TRBV25-1 to TRBJ1-6; 8 positions agree with TRBD1. CDR1 is MGHDK and CDR2 is SYGVNS in the germline V gene. This CDR3 is built from 15 residues. The V gene end was trimmed by 2 bases and the J gene end by 10 bases; junction bases not matched to a gene: 7. CDR3 in amino acids: CASSEHGQGNSPLHF. The CDR3, as DNA: TGTGCCAGCAGTGAACACGGACAGGGAAACTCACCCCTCCACTTT.

This clone showed up just a few times. The chain links TRBV25-1 to TRBJ1-1; no firm D call. With 4 bases removed from V and 9 bases from J, the gap between germline ends came to 18 bases. In germline, CDR1 is MGHDK, CDR2 SYGVNS. The CDR3 spans 14 residues. DNA for the CDR3: TGTGCCAGCAGTGGCTATACCGGGATTTTCAAAGCTTTCTTT. It specifies CASSGYTGIFKAFF.

The chain combines TRBV10-3 with TRBJ1-3; D remains unclear. This CDR3 is 13 amino acids long. Per the germline V gene, CDR1 is ENHRY and CDR2 is SYGVKD. V lost 6 bases, J lost 2 bases, and 8 bases lay in between. CDR3 DNA sequence: TGTGCCATCAGCCCCGGGGCTGGAAACACCATATATTTT. Encoded protein: CAISPGAGNTIYF.

The gene calls are TRBV30 and TRBJ1-4, with 7 nucleotides matching TRBD1. The J segment lost 8 bases and the V segment lost 3 bases, leaving 9 bases of the junction unmatched. From germline, CDR1 is GTSNPN and CDR2 SVGIG (reference sequence). This CDR3 comprises 14 residues. The CDR3 sequence is CAWSLRQGREKLFF. The CDR3 DNA reads as TGTGCCTGGAGCCTCCGACAGGGAAGGGAAAAACTGTTTTTT. Full variable domain (rest looked up from reference TRBV30 and TRBJ1-4): SQTIHQWPATLVQPVGSPLSLECTVEGTSNPNLYWYRQAAGRGLQLLFYSVGIGQISSEVPQNLSASRPQDRQFILSSKKLLLSDSGFYLCAWSLRQGREKLFFGSGTQLSVL.

This chain links TRBV29-1 with TRBJ2-7; 7 bases fit TRBD1. The germline CDR1 and CDR2 sequences are SQVTM and ANQGSEA. V was clipped by 4 bases and J by 3 bases; unmatched bases: 3. The CDR3 is 12 amino acids. The CDR3 nucleotides read TGCAGCGTTGGGGACAGACACTACGAGCAGTACTTC. Translation: CSVGDRHYEQYF.

This sequence joins TRBV27 and TRBJ1-5, with TRBD1 identical over 7 bases. Losses at the gene ends were 1 base for V and 1 base for J; bases not matched to a gene: 4. Germline CDR1 MNHEY, CDR2 SMNVEV (reference sequence). This CDR3 comprises 16 residues. The CDR3 region has the DNA TGTGCCAGCAGTTTATTATACAGGGGCAGCAATCAGCCCCAGCATTTT. Its protein product is CASSLLYRGSNQPQHF.

This clone was found a few times. The chain couples TRBV29-1 to TRBJ2-7; 7 nucleotides match TRBD1. Per germline, CDR1 SQVTM and CDR2 ANQGSEA. The CDR3 loop spans 11 amino acids. With 7 bases clipped from V and 2 bases from J, the junction kept 2 bases outside the gene matches. Written as DNA, the CDR3 is TGCAGCGGTGGACAGGCCTACGAGCAGTACTTC. Translated, it gives CSGGQAYEQYF.

The genes are TRBV6-1 and TRBJ2-5; possibly TRBD1 for D (5 bases). The germline CDR1 and CDR2 sequences are MNHNS and SASEGT. This CDR3 spans 13 amino acids. V was trimmed by 7 bases and J by 0 bases, leaving 9 bases between them. This CDR3 is CASMGQNQETQYF. The CDR3 nucleotides read TGTGCCAGCATGGGGCAGAACCAAGAGACCCAGTACTTC.

The V call is TRBV19, the J call TRBJ1-1, with 7 nucleotides matching TRBD1. The CDR3 runs 15 residues. V trimming: 4 bases; J trimming: 3 bases; junction bases outside the gene matches: 8. Germline values: CDR1 LNHDA, CDR2 SQIVND (reference sequence). The CDR3 bases are TGTGCCAGTAGTACCTCATCACAGGGGTACACTGAAGCTTTCTTT. Protein product: CASSTSSQGYTEAFF. Supplemented by reference TRBV19 and TRBJ1-1, the full variable domain reads DGGITQSPKYLFRKEGQNVTLSCEQNLNHDAMYWYRQDPGQGLRLIYYSQIVNDFQKGDIAEGYSVSREKKESFPLTVTSAQKNPTAFYLCASSTSSQGYTEAFFGQGTRLTVV.

The rearrangement links TRBV29-1 to TRBJ2-7; D possibly corresponds to TRBD2 (7 bases). The germline V gene has CDR1 SQVTM and CDR2 ANQGSEA. This CDR3 region has 12 residues. CDR3 sequence: CSAEGEGSEQYF. The CDR3 nucleotides read TGCAGTGCCGAGGGGGAGGGGTCCGAGCAGTACTTC.